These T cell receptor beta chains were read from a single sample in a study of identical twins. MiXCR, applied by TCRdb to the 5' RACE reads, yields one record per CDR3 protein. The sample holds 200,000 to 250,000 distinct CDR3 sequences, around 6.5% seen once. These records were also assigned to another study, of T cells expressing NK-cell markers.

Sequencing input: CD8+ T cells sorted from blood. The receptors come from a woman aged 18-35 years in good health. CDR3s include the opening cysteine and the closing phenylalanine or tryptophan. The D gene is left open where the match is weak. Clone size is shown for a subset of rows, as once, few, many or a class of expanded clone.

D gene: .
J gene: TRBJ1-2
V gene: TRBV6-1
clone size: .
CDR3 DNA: TGTGCCAGCAGTCCGGACAGCGACTATGGCTACACCTTC
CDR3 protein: CASSPDSDYGYTF

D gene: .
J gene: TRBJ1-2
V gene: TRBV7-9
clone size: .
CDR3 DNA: TGTGCCAGCAGCTTAGCGTCCCGGAGTAAAGGCTACACCTTC
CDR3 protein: CASSLASRSKGYTF

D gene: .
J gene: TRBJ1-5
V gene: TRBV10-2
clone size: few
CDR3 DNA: TGCGCCAGCAGTGAGTCGAGGCCGGGGCCCCAGCATTTT
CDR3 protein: CASSESRPGPQHF

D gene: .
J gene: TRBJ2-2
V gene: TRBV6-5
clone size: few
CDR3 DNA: TGTGCCAGCCGCATGGCCGGGGAGCTGTTTTTT
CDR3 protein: CASRMAGELFF

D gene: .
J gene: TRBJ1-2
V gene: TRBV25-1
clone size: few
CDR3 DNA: TGTGCCAGCAGTGAATCCGGGGGTGGCTACACCTTC
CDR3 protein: CASSESGGGYTF

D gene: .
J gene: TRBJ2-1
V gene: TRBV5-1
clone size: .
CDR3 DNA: TGCGCCAGCAGCTTGGTGTTGTCGGGCAGGGAAAATGAGCAGTTCTTC
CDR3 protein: CASSLVLSGRENEQFF

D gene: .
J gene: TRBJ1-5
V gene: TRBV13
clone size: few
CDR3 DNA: TGTGCCAGTTCGGACGGCGATCAGCCCCAGCATTTT
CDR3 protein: CASSDGDQPQHF

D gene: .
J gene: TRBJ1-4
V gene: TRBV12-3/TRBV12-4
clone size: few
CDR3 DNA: TGTGCCAGCAGGGGGCTCGGGGGTAATGAAAAACTGTTTTTT
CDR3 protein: CASRGLGGNEKLFF

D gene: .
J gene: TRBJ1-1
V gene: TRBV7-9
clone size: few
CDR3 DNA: TGTGCCAGCAGCTTTCCCGGGTTTCGGGCCCACACTGAAGCTTTCTTT
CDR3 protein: CASSFPGFRAHTEAFF

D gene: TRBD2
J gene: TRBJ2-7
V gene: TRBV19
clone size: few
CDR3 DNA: TGTGCCAGTAGCCGGACTAGCGGGTCCTACGAGCAGTACTTC
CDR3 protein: CASSRTSGSYEQYF

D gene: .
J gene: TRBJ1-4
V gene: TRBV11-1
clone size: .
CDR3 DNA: TGTGCCAGCAGCCCCGGAGATGCAACTAATGAAAAACTGTTTTTT
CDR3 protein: CASSPGDATNEKLFF

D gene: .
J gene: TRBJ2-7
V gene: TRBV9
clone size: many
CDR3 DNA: TGTGCCAGCAGCGTAATCGAGGGTTACGAGCAGTACTTC
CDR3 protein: CASSVIEGYEQYF

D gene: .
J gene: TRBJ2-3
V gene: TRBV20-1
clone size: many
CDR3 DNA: TGCAGTGCTAGAGATTCGCGGGGAGAGCTAGATACGCAGTATTTT
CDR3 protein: CSARDSRGELDTQYF

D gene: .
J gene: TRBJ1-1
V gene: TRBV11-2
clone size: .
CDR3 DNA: TGTGCCAGCAGCACCCCTTTTGTCGACACTGAAGCTTTCTTT
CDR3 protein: CASSTPFVDTEAFF

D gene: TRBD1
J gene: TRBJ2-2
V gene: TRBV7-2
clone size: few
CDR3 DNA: TGTGCCAGCAGTGACAGGGGTGCGAACACCGGGGAGCTGTTTTTT
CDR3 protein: CASSDRGANTGELFF

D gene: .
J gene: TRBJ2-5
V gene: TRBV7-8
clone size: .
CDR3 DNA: TGTGCCAGCAGCCCGGAAGGGGTGAGGACCCAGTACTTC
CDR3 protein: CASSPEGVRTQYF

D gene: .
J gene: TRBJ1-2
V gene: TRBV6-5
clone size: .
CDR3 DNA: TGTGCCAGCAGTTACGATCGGGGATCCTATGGCTACACCTTC
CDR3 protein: CASSYDRGSYGYTF

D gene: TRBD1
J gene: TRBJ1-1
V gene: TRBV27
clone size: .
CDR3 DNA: TGTGCCAGCAGTTTATCAAAGACAGGGGGAGCTTTCTTT
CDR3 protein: CASSLSKTGGAFF

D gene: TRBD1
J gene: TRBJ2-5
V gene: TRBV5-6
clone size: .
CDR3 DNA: TGTGCCAGCAGCTTGGGCAGGGGGAAAGAAGAGACCCAGTACTTC
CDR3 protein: CASSLGRGKEETQYF

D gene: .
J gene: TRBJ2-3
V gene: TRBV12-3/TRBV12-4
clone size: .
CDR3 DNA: TGTGCCAGCAGTTTACACCTTGCAGATACGCAGTATTTT
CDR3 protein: CASSLHLADTQYF

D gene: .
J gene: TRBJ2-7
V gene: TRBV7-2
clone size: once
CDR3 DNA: TGTGCCAGCAGCCTGATGGAGGGGTTTACGGAGCAGTACTTC
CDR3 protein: CASSLMEGFTEQYF

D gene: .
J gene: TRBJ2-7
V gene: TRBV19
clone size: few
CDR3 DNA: TGTGCCAGTAGTATGGGTAGGACCTACGAGCAGTACTTC
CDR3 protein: CASSMGRTYEQYF

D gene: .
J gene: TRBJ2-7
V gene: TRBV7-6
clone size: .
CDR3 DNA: TGTGCCAGCAGCTTAGCGTCCTTCTCCGAGCAGTACTTC
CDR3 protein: CASSLASFSEQYF

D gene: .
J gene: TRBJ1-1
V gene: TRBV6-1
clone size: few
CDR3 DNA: TGTGCCAGCAGTCCACAGGGCCAGGGCACTGAAGCTTTCTTT
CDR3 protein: CASSPQGQGTEAFF

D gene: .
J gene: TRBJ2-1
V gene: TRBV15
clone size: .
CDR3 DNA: TGTGCCACCAGCAGCACCGTAGTGGATTCCCACTCCTACAATGAGCAGTTCTTC
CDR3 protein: CATSSTVVDSHSYNEQFF

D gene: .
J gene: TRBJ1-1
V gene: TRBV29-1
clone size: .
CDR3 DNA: TGCAGCGTCCTTCGGGGCACTGAAGCTTTCTTT
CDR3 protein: CSVLRGTEAFF

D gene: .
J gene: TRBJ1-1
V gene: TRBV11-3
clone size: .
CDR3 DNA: TGTGCCAGCAGCCCAACCAGGGGCGAGGGGGACCTGGCTTTCTTT
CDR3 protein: CASSPTRGEGDLAFF

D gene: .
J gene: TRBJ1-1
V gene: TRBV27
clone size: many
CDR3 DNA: TGTGCCAGCAGTTTAATTGCCCTGAACACTGAAGCTTTCTTT
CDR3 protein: CASSLIALNTEAFF

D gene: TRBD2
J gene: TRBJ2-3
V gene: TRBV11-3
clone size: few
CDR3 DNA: TGTGCCAGCAGCTTAGATGTGATAGCGGGTGTGGCAGATACGCAGTATTTT
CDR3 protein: CASSLDVIAGVADTQYF